What follows are 5 T cell receptor beta chains derived from one specimen sequenced in a study of lung T cells in sarcoidosis with Löfgren's syndrome (dated by TCRdb to 2016 to 2017). Sequencing was carried out with an Illumina MiSeq. TCRdb reanalyzed the raw reads on its own, using fastp at Q25 for trimming and MiXCR for clone calling, and kept in-frame beta chains. A single entry per CDR3 protein holds the most common genes and DNA from its merged rows. The sample table lists over a thousand distinct CDR3 sequences, about 28% of them with a count of one. The ten biggest clones cover less than 70% of the sample. The specimen was CD4+ T cells from bronchoalveolar lavage. These receptors were taken from a human donor with sarcoidosis (Löfgren's syndrome or another form), or a control subject (not recorded which).

As to this clonotype: This may come from a read error, since a much larger clone is one base off. The chain combines TRBV7-2 with TRBJ2-3, with 8 bases matching TRBD1. The CDR3 is 15 amino acids. Germline CDR1 reads SGHTA; CDR2 reads FQGNSA. V lost 4 bases, J lost 5 bases, and 8 bases stayed unmatched. Here the CDR3 reads CASSSGEQGGDTQYF. Written as DNA, the CDR3 is TGTGCCAGCAGCTCAGGAGAACAGGGGGGAGATACGCAGTATTTT.

Relative to its sample, this clonotype is medium-sized. The chain joins TRBV19 to TRBJ1-5; D is possibly TRBD1 (5 bases). V lost 4 bases, J lost 0 bases, and 10 bases lay in between. Germline-derived CDR1 and CDR2 are LNHDA and SQIVND (reference sequence). CDR3 length: 15 residues. In DNA, the CDR3 is TGTGCCAGTAGTAGGGACGGCGATAGCAATCAGCCCCAGCATTTT. The encoded protein is CASSRDGDSNQPQHF.

A note on this clonotype: At one boundary the junction diverges from the germline segment, which might be a read error. The V call is TRBV18, the J call TRBJ2-5; no clear D. In germline, CDR1 is KGHSH, CDR2 LQKENI. This CDR3 comprises 13 residues. CDR3 DNA sequence: TGTGCCAGATCACCACCTGTGGAAGAGACCCAGTACTTC. This gives the protein CARSPPVEETQYF. The entire variable domain, with the rest obtained from reference TRBV18 and TRBJ2-5, is as follows: NAGVMQNPRHLVRRRGQEARLRCSPMKGHSHVYWYRQLPEEGLKFMVYLQKENIIDESGMPKERFSAEFPKEGPSILRIQQVVRGDSAAYFCARSPPVEETQYFGPGTRLLVL.

By share of the sample, this clonotype is large (0.1 to 1%). The chain is built from TRBV6-1 and TRBJ2-5, with D hard to call. Trimming shortened V by 5 bases and J by 5 bases, and 9 bases separated the two germline ends. Germline-derived CDR1 and CDR2 are MNHNS and SASEGT. There are 12 residues in the CDR3. CDR3 sequence (DNA): TGTGCCAGCAGTCCCGAGGCGGAGACCCAGTACTTC. It codes for CASSPEAETQYF.

This clonotype is large. The chain employs TRBV9 and TRBJ1-5; D ambiguous. The germline V gene encodes CDR1 SGDLS and CDR2 YYNGEE. Trimming removed 0 bases from V and 4 bases from J, with 8 bases in between. This CDR3 is 14 amino acids long. The CDR3 is CASSVAPTNQPQHF. CDR3 DNA sequence: TGTGCCAGCAGCGTAGCGCCCACTAATCAGCCCCAGCATTTT.